This TCR beta chain emerged from a study of metastatic and nonmetastatic thyroid tumors. Deletions cut 8 bases from V and 5 bases from J, with 13 bases between. CDR3 length equals 14 residues. From germline, CDR1 is MNHNS and CDR2 SASEGT. Findings and caveats of the study: Benign nodules were reported to have significantly lower TCR beta diversity than malignant thyroid tumors, in blood and tumor.

None of the patients had undergone any treatment ahead of thyroid surgery. This clone has more than one count but fewer than ten. Its antigen is still unknown. TCRdb called clones again from the PCR reads with MiXCR. The table records more than 90,000 clones, roughly 13% of them present only once. The TCR comes from a female donor with papillary thyroid cancer or a benign thyroid nodule (not recorded which). Some clones in this sample may be carry-over from other donors' samples. The V call is TRBV6-1, the J call TRBJ1-6, with D perhaps matching TRBD1 (5 bases). Material: blood. The CDR3: CASAGGRNNSPLHF. CDR3 in DNA: TGTGCCAGCGCGGGGGGGAGAAATAATTCACCCCTCCACTTT.